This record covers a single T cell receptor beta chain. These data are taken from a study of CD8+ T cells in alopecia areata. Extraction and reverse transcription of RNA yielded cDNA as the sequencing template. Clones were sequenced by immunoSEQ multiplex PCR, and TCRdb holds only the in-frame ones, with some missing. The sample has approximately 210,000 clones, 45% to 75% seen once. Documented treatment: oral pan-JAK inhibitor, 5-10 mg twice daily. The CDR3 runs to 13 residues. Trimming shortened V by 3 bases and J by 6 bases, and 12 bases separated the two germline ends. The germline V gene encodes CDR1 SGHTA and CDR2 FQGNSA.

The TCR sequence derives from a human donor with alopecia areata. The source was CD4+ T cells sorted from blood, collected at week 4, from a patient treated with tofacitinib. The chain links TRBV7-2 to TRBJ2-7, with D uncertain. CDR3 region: CASSLDAQSEQYF. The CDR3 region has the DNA TGTGCCAGCAGCTTGGACGCCCAGAGCGAGCAGTACTTC.